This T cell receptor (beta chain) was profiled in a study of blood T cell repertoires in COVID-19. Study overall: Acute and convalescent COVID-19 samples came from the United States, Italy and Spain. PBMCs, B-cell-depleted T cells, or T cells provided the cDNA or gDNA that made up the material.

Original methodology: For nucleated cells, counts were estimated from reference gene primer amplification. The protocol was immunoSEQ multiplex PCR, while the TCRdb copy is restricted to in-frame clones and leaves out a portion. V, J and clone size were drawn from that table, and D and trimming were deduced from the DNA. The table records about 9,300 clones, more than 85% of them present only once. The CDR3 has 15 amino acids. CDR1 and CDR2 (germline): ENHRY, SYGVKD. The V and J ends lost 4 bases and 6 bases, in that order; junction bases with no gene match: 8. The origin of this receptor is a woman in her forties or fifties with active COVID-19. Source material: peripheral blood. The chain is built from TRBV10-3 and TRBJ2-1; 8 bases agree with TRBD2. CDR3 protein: CAISASGSKGNEQFF. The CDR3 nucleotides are TGTGCCATCAGTGCGAGCGGGAGCAAGGGCAATGAGCAGTTCTTC.